Each of the 18 T cell receptor beta chains below was sequenced from the same sample in a study of blood T cell repertoires in COVID-19. Sequenced by immunoSEQ multiplex PCR; TCRdb stores in-frame clones only, minus some. The data show tens of thousands of clones, 75% to 90% seen once. Sequencing was performed on peripheral blood. All receptors come from a woman aged 55-70 years with COVID-19, enrolled during active disease.

The CDR3: CASSLEGGSGYGYTF. The CDR3 DNA reads as TGTGCCAGCAGCCTAGAAGGGGGCTCCGGCTATGGCTACACCTTC. This chain connects TRBV5-8 to TRBJ1-2; 7 positions agree with TRBD1. CDR1 is SGHTS and CDR2 is YDEGEE in the germline V gene. The CDR3 contains 15 residues. J gave up 4 bases and V 4 bases, and 10 bases lay outside the gene matches.

This chain joins TRBV9 and TRBJ2-1; TRBD2 agrees at 11 bases. The CDR3 length is 16 residues. Germline loops: CDR1 SGDLS, CDR2 YYNGEE. Losses at the gene ends were 2 bases for V and 5 bases for J; bases not matched to a gene: 6. CDR3 bases: TGTGCCAGCAGCGTCGGAAGGGGACTAGCGGACAATGAGCAGTTCTTC. It is translated as CASSVGRGLADNEQFF. The complete variable domain, with remaining parts taken from reference TRBV9 and TRBJ2-1, reads DSGVTQTPKHLITATGQRVTLRCSPRSGDLSVYWYQQSLDQGLQFLIQYYNGEERAKGNILERFSAQQFPDLHSELNLSSLELGDSALYFCASSVGRGLADNEQFFGPGTRLTVL.

The chain employs TRBV24-1 and TRBJ2-7; 7 positions agree with TRBD1. There are 14 residues in the CDR3. V lost 5 bases, J lost 3 bases, and 6 bases stayed unmatched. CDR1 and CDR2 from the germline V gene are KGHDR and SFDVKD. The DNA for the CDR3 is TGTGCCACCAGTGCCGACAGGGCGGGCTACGAGCAGTACTTC. It is translated as CATSADRAGYEQYF.

The chain has TRBV11-3 and TRBJ1-5; 7 bases are a match to TRBD1. V trimming: 4 bases; J trimming: 13 bases; junction bases outside the gene matches: 10. The CDR3 contains 13 residues. Germline assignment: CDR1 SGHNT and CDR2 YENEEA. In nucleotides, the CDR3 is TGTGCCAGCAGCTATAGGACAGGAGCCTTTCAGCATTTT. It codes for CASSYRTGAFQHF.

There are a few counts of this clone. The CDR3 region is CATSLAGIGTGELFF. DNA for the CDR3: TGTGCCACCTCCCTAGCGGGAATCGGCACCGGGGAGCTGTTTTTT. The genes are TRBV24-1 and TRBJ2-2, with 9 bases lining up with TRBD2. The CDR3 is 15 residues long. With 9 bases clipped from V and 4 bases from J, the junction kept 8 bases outside the gene matches. Germline-derived CDR1 and CDR2 are KGHDR and SFDVKD.

The chain carries TRBV4-1 and TRBJ2-7, with D tentatively TRBD2 (6 bases). The CDR3 has 14 residues. With 0 bases removed from V and 6 bases from J, the gap between germline ends came to 12 bases. Germline V gene lookup returns CDR1 MGHRA and CDR2 YSYEKL. The CDR3 here is CASSQEGGRSEQYF. The DNA of the CDR3 is TGCGCCAGCAGCCAAGAAGGAGGGAGGTCCGAGCAGTACTTC.

This clone was detected a few times. The chain combines TRBV9 with TRBJ2-1; 7 nucleotides agree with TRBD2. This CDR3 spans 15 amino acids. Germline V lookup: CDR1 SGDLS, CDR2 YYNGEE. Unmatched junction bases numbered 9, after V lost 0 bases and J lost 9 bases. CDR3 loop: CASSVDGGSGLEQFF. The CDR3 nucleotides are TGTGCCAGCAGCGTAGATGGCGGGAGCGGTCTTGAGCAGTTCTTC.

This clone was seen once. The chain employs TRBV3-1 (or the pseudogene TRBV3-2) and TRBJ2-3; a possible D gene is TRBD1 (6 bases). V lost 5 bases and J lost 10, with 19 bases in between. The CDR3 contains 14 residues. Germline V gene sequence: CDR1 LGHDT, CDR2 YNNKEL (reference sequence). CDR3 loop: CASSYRQAGQAQYF. Written as DNA, the CDR3 is TGTGCCAGCAGCTACAGACAGGCGGGCCAAGCGCAGTATTTT.

V gene TRBV10-3 combines with J gene TRBJ1-4, with D tentatively TRBD1 (5 bases). CDR1 is ENHRY and CDR2 is SYGVKD in the germline V gene. The CDR3 runs 15 residues. Trimming removed 4 bases at V and 2 bases at J, with 11 bases between. CDR3 sequence (DNA): TGTGCCATCAGTGGGCAGGGTGGCACTAATGAAAAACTGTTTTTT. Residues: CAISGQGGTNEKLFF.

The J gene is TRBJ1-6, the V gene TRBV10-3; 7 nucleotides agree with TRBD1. Germline V lookup: CDR1 ENHRY, CDR2 SYGVKD. The CDR3 runs 13 residues. V dropped 9 bases and J dropped 5; count of bases not matched to a gene: 4. Here the CDR3 DNA reads TGTGCCATTAGGACAGGTGATAATTCACCCCTCCACTTT. It is translated as CAIRTGDNSPLHF.

The chain employs TRBV6-5 and TRBJ2-7; perhaps TRBD2 as D (6 bases). V was shortened by 7 bases and J by 4 bases, with 23 bases between the two germline ends. CDR3 length: 16 residues. From germline, CDR1 is MNHEY and CDR2 SVGAGI. In nucleotides, the CDR3 is TGTGCCAGCAATTATGGGGCAGGGAGGCCAATATACGAGCAGTACTTC. Translation gives CASNYGAGRPIYEQYF.

The chain links TRBV6-6 to TRBJ1-1, with 9 nucleotides matching TRBD1. The CDR3 has 15 amino acids. The V segment lost 6 bases and the J segment 4 bases; nucleotides outside the gene matches: 9. Germline assignment: CDR1 MNHNY and CDR2 SVGAGI (reference sequence). The CDR3 reads CASRAGTGFGTEAFF. In DNA, the CDR3 is TGTGCCAGCAGAGCCGGGACAGGGTTCGGCACTGAAGCTTTCTTT.

This clone was seen more than once but under ten times. This chain joins TRBV2 and TRBJ2-5; D gene ambiguous. This CDR3 is 14 amino acids long. Per the germline V gene, CDR1 is SNHLY and CDR2 is FYNNEI. Between the trimmed V and J ends, which lost 3 bases and 3 bases, there was a span of 11 bases. CDR3 sequence reads: CASSDSQAEETQYF. The CDR3 DNA sequence: TGTGCCAGCAGTGACTCTCAGGCAGAAGAGACCCAGTACTTC.

The chain has TRBV6-5 and TRBJ1-2; 10 nucleotides align to TRBD1. The CDR3 sequence is 14 residues long. Germline lookup yields CDR1 MNHEY and CDR2 SVGAGI. After removal of 6 bases from V and 6 bases from J, the junction contained 7 bases not matched to a gene. CDR3 sequence (DNA): TGTGCCAGCAGGGTAATGGGACAGGGGCATGGCTACACCTTC. Translated, it gives CASRVMGQGHGYTF.

The chain recombines TRBV7-9 with TRBJ2-2; D is ambiguous. V was clipped by 6 bases and J by 6 bases, with 8 bases between them. Germline V CDR1 and CDR2: SEHNR, FQNEAQ (reference sequence). The CDR3 is 12 amino acids. The CDR3 DNA is TGTGCCAGCAGATGGAGTTCCGGGGAGCTGTTTTTT. As protein: CASRWSSGELFF.

The chain joins TRBV4-3 to TRBJ1-6; 9 bases agree with TRBD1. The V gene end was trimmed by 1 base and the J gene end by 9 bases; junction bases not matched to a gene: 4. Germline V lookup: CDR1 LGHNA, CDR2 YSLEER. This CDR3 comprises 15 residues. The CDR3 region has the DNA TGCGCCAGCAGCCAAGGAGGACAGGGGCGTTCACCCCTCCACTTT. This sequence encodes CASSQGGQGRSPLHF.

The V gene is TRBV29-1, the J gene TRBJ1-6; 9 bases align to TRBD1. V was clipped by 5 bases and J by 4 bases; unmatched bases: 6. CDR3 length: 15 amino acids. CDR1 is SQVTM and CDR2 is ANQGSEA in the germline V gene. In nucleotides, the CDR3 is TGCAGCGTTCAAACAGGGGGCGGGTATAATTCACCCCTCCACTTT. This sequence encodes CSVQTGGGYNSPLHF. The variable domain in full, with the rest retrieved from reference TRBV29-1 and TRBJ1-6, is SAVISQKPSRDICQRGTSLTIQCQVDSQVTMMFWYRQQPGQSLTLIATANQGSEATYESGFVIDKFPISRPNLTFSTLTVSNMSPEDSSIYLCSVQTGGGYNSPLHFGNGTRLTVT.

This rearrangement joins TRBV6-5 to TRBJ1-6, with D possibly TRBD1 on 5 matching bases. Trimming removed 5 bases at V and 7 bases at J, with 15 bases between. The CDR3 sequence is 15 residues long. Germline V gene lookup returns CDR1 MNHEY and CDR2 SVGAGI. The CDR3 sequence: CASSPRVQLNSPLHF. DNA of the CDR3: TGTGCCAGCAGTCCCAGGGTCCAACTAAATTCACCCCTCCACTTT.